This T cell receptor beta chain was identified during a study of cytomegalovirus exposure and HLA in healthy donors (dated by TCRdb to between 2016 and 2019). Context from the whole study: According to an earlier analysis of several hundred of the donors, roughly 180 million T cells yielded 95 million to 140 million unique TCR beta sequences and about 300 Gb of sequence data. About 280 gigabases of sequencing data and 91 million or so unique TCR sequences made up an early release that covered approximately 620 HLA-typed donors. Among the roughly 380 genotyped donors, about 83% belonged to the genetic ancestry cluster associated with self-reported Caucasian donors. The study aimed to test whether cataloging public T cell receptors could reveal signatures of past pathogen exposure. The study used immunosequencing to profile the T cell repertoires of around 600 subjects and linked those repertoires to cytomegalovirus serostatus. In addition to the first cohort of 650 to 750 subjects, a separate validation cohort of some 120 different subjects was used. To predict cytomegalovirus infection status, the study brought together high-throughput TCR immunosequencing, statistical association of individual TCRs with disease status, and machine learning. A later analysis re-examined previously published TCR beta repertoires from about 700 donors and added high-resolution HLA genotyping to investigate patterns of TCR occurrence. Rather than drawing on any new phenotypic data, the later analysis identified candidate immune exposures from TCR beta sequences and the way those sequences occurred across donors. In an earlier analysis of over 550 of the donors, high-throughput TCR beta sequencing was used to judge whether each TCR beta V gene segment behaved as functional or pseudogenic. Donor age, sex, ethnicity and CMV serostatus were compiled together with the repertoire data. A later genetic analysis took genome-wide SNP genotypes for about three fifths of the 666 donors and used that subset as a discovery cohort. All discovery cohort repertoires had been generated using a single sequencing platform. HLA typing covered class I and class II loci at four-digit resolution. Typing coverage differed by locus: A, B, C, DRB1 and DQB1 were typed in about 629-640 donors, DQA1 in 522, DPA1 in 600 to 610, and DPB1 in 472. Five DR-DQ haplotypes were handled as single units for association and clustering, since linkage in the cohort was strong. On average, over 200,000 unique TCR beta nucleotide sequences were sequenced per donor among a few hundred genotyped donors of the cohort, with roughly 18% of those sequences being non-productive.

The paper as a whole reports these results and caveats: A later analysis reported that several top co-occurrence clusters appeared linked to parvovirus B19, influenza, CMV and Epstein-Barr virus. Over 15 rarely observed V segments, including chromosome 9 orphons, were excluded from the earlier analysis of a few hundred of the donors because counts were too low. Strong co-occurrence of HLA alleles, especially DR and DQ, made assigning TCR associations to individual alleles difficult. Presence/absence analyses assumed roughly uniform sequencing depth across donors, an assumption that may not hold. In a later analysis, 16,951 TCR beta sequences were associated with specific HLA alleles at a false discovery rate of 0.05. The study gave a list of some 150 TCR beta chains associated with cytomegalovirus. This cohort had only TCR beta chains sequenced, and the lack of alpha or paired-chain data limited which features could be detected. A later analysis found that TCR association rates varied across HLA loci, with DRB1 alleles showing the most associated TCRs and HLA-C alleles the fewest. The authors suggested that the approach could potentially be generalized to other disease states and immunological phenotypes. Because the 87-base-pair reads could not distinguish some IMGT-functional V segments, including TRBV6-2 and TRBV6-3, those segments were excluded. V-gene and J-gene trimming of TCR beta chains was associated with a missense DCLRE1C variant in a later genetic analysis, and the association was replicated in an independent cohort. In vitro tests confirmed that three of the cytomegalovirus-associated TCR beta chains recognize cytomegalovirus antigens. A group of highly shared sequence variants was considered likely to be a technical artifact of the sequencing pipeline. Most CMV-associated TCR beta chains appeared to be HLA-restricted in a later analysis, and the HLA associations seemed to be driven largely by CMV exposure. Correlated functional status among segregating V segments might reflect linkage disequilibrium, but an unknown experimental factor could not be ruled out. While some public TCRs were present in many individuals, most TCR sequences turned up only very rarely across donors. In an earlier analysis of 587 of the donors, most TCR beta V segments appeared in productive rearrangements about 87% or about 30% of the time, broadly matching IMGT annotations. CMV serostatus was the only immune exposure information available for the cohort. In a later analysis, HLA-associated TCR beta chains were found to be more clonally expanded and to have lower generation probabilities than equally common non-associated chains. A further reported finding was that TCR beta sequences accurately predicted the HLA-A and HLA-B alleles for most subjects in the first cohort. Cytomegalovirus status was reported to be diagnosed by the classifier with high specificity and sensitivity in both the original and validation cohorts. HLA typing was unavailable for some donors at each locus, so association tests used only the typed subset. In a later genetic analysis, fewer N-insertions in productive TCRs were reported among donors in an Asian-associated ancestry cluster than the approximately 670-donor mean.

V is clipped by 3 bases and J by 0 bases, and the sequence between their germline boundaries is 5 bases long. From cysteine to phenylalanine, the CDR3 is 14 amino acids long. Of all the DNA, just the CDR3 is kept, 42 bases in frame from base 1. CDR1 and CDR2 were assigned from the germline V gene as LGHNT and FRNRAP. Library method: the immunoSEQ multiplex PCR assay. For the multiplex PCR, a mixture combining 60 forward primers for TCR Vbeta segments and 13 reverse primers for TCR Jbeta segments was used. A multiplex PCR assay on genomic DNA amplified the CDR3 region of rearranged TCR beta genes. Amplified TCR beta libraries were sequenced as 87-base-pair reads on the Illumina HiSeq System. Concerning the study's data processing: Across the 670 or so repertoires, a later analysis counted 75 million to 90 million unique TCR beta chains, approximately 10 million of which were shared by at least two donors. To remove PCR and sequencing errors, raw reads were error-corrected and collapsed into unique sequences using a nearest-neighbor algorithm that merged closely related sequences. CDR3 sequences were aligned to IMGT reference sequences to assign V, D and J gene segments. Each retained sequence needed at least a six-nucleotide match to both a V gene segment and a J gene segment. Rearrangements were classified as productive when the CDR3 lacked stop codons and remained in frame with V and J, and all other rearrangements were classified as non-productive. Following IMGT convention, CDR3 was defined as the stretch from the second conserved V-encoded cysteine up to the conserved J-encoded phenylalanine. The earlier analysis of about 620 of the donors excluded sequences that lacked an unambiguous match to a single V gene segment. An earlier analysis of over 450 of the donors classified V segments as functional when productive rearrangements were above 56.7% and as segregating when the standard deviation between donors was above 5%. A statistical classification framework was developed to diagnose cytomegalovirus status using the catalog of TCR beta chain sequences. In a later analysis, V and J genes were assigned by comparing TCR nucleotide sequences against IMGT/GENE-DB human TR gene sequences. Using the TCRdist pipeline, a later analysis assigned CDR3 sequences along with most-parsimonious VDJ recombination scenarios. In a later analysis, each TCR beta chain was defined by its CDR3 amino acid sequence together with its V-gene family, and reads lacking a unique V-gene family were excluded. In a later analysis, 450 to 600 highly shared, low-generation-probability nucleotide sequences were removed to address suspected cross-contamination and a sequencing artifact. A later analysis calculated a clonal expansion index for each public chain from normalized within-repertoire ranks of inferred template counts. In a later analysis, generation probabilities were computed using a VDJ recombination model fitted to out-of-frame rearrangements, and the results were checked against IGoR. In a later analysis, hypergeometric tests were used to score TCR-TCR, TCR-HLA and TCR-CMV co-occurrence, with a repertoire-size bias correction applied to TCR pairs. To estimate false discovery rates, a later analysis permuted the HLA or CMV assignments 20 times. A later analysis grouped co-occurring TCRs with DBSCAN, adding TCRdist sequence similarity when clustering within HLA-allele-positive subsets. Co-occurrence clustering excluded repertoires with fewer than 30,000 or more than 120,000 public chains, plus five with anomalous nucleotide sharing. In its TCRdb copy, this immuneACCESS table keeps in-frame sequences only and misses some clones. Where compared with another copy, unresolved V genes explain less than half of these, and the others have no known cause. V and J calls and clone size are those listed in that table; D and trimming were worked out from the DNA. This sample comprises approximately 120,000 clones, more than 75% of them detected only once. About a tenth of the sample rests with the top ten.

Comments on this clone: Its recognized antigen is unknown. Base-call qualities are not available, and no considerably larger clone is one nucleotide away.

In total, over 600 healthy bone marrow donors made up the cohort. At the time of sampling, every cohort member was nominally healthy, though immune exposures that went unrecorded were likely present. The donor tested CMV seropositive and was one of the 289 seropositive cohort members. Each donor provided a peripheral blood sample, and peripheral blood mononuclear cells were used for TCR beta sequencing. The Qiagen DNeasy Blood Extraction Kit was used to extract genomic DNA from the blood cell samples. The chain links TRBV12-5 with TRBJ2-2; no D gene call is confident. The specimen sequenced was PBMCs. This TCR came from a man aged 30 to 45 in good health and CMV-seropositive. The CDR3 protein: CASGFLSNTGELFF. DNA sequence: TGTGCTAGTGGTTTTCTCTCGAACACCGGGGAGCTGTTTTTT.